This TCR beta chain was sequenced during a study of T-cell memory formation after mild COVID-19. V lost 1 base to trimming and J lost 7 bases; unmatched junction nucleotides: 1. This CDR3 has 15 residues. CDR1 is SGHVS and CDR2 is FQNEAQ in the germline V gene. MiXCR, run by TCRdb on the 5' RACE reads, gives a single entry per CDR3 protein. Among about 250,000 distinct CDR3 sequences listed, roughly 15% were seen once. Sequenced material: PBMCs or a T cell subset sorted from them (not recorded which). The origin of this receptor is an adult woman who had mild COVID-19 (a few samples of this study predate the infection). Cell type and time point are not known. V gene TRBV7-8 combines with J gene TRBJ1-6; 10 bases are a match to TRBD1. The CDR3 region is CASSLVGQGNSPLHF. DNA for the CDR3: TGTGCCAGCAGCTTAGTGGGACAGGGGAATTCACCCCTCCACTTT.